Below, one TCR beta chain is given with its context. It has no known antigen specificity. Per-base quality was not reported, and no clone a single base away is much larger than it. Reading from cysteine to phenylalanine, the CDR3 counts 16 amino acids. Only CDR3 DNA remains: 48 bases, in frame from the first base. The V end gives up 6 bases and the J end 1 base, leaving 6 bases in the junction not matched to a gene. Sequences SGHTA (CDR1) and FQGNSA (CDR2) are obtained from the germline V gene. The source of the sample is a study of CD8 T cells in Susac syndrome (dated by TCRdb to about 2019). The study in broad terms: Repertoire sequencing was used to test whether CD8+ T cell activation and differentiation in Susac syndrome was antigen driven. The study compared CD8+ T cell repertoire clonality among 12 healthy donors, 14 Susac syndrome patients and 15 or so multiple sclerosis patients. What the study reported, not specific to this receptor: The number of individuals in the TCR sequencing and HLA analysis was recognized as being relatively small.

RNA was extracted using the RNeasy kit, and about 0.45 to 1 ug of the RNA was reverse transcribed with random hexamers. TCR beta CDR3 regions were amplified with the immunoSEQ multiplex PCR assay covering 54 Vbeta and 13 Jbeta segments. PCR amplification bias was corrected by using a synthetic template baseline for primer optimization and computational correction. The paper's data handling went like this. Reads were annotated to V, D and J genes according to IMGT and were analyzed with immunoSEQ Analyzer, with only productive sequences retained. Clonality was computed as one minus Shannon entropy normalized by log2 of the number of productive unique sequences. For each patient and control, public and private clones were evaluated among the 100 most prevalent clones. Clones were defined as Susac-specific when absent from the healthy and MS cohorts, from over a thousand published viral clones and from other ImmuneACCESS disease sequences. Using fastp at Q25 and MiXCR, TCRdb reprocessed the public reads and kept productive beta chains. Records with the same CDR3 protein are collapsed into one entry carrying the most frequent genes and DNA. The V and J calls, along with clone size, are taken from TCRdb and not from the paper's own processing. Recorded for this sample are about 22,000 distinct CDR3 sequences; 85% to 95% of them occurred a single time. Around 0.28% of the sample rests with the top ten.

Peripheral blood CD8+ and CD4+ T cells from healthy donors, Susac syndrome patients and multiple sclerosis patients were profiled using high-throughput TCR beta sequencing. The healthy donors served as controls matched for age and sex. Bulk CD8+ and CD4+ T cells were purified magnetically by negative isolation, whereas CD8+ TEMRA cells were enriched by FACS. Blood was drawn into EDTA tubes, processed within 24 hours, and PBMCs were isolated by density gradient centrifugation. PBMCs destined for TCR sequencing were cryopreserved in liquid nitrogen and later thawed in a 37 °C water bath. A purity of at least 90% was achieved for sorted or isolated CD4+, CD8+ and CD8+ TEMRA cells.

Sequenced material: CD8+ T cells from PBMCs. This chain is built from TRBV7-2 and TRBJ2-5, and 12 bases in between align with TRBD2. The sequence was obtained from a human donor in good health. The nucleotides read TGTGCCAGCAGGGCTAGCGGGGGGGCCCCCCAAGAGACCCAGTACTTC. Its protein reads: CASRASGGAPQETQYF.